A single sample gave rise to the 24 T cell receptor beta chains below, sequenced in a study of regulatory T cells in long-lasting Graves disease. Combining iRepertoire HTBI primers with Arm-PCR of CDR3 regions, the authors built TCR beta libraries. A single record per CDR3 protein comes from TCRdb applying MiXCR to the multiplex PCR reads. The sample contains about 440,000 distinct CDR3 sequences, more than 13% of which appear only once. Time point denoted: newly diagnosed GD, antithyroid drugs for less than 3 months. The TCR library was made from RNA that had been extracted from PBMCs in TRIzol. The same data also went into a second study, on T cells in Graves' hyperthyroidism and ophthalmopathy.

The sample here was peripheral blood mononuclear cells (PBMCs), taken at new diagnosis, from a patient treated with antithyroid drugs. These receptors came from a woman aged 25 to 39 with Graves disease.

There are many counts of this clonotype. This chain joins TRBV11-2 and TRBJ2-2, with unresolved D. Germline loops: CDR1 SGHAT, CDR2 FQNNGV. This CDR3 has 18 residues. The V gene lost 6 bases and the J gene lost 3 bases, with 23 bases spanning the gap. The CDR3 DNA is TGTGCCAGCAGAAAGAAAGGTGCTAGGATGGTCGACACCGGGGAGCTGTTTTTT. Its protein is CASRKKGARMVDTGELFF.

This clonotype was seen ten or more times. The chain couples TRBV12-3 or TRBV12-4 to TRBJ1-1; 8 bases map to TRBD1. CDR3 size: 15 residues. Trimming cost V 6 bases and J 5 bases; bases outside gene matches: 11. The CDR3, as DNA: TGTGCCAGCAGCAGGACAGGGTGGGAAGGAACTGAAGCTTTCTTT. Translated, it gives CASSRTGWEGTEAFF.

CDR3 amino acids: CASSRGGVGGYTF. CDR3 bases: TGTGCCAGCAGTCGAGGGGGCGTTGGGGGCTACACCTTC. This rearrangement joins TRBV27 to TRBJ1-2; 7 positions agree with TRBD1. Germline CDR1 and CDR2: MNHEY and SMNVEV (reference sequence). This CDR3 has 13 amino acids. The junction had 8 bases not matched to a gene; V was cut back by 5 bases and J by 8 bases.

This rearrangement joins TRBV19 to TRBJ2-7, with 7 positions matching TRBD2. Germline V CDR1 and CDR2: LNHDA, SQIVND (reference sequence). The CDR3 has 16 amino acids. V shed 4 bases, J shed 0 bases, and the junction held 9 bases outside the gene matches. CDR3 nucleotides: TGTGCCAGTAGTAAACAACTAGCGTCGAACTCCTACGAGCAGTACTTC. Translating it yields CASSKQLASNSYEQYF.

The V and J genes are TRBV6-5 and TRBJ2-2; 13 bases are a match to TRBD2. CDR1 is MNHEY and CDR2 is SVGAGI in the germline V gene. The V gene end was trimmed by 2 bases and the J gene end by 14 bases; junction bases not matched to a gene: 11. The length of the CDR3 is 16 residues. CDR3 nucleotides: TGTGCCAGCAGTTACCCTATGGGACTAGCGGGAAGCAGACTGTTTTTT. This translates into CASSYPMGLAGSRLFF.

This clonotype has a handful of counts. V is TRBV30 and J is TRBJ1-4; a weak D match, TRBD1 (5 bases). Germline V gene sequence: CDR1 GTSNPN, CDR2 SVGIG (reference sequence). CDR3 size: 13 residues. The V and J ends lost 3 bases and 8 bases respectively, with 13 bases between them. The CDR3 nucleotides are TGTGCCTGGAGGTCATCGGGACGCGAAAAACTGTTTTTT. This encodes CAWRSSGREKLFF. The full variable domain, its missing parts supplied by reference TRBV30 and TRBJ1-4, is SQTIHQWPATLVQPVGSPLSLECTVEGTSNPNLYWYRQAAGRGLQLLFYSVGIGQISSEVPQNLSASRPQDRQFILSSKKLLLSDSGFYLCAWRSSGREKLFFGSGTQLSVL.

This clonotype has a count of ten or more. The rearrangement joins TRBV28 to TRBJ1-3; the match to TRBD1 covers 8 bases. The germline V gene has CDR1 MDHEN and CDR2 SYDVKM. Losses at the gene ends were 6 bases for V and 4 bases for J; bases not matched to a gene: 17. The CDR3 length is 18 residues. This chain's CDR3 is CASSFISPDRASGNTIYF. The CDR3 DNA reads TGTGCCAGCAGCTTTATCAGCCCGGACAGGGCTTCAGGAAACACCATATATTTT.

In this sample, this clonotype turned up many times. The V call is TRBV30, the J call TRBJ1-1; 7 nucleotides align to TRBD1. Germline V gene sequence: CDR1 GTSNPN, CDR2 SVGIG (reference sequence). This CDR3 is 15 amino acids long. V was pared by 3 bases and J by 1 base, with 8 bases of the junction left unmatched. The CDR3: CAWSKWDSRNTEAFF. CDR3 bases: TGTGCCTGGAGCAAATGGGACAGTCGGAACACTGAAGCTTTCTTT.

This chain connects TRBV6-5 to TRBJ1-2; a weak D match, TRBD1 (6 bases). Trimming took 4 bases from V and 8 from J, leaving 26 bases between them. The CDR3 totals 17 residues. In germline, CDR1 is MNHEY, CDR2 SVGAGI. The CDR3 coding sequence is TGTGCCAGCAGTTGGAGGAAAAGAGAAACAGGGCCGGAGGGCTACACCTTC. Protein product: CASSWRKRETGPEGYTF.

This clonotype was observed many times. CDR3 protein: CASSLVAPGTEAYEQYF. The CDR3 region has the DNA TGTGCCAGCAGCTTAGTAGCTCCCGGGACAGAGGCATACGAGCAGTACTTC. The chain employs TRBV11-2 and TRBJ2-7; 7 nucleotides align to TRBD1. Germline CDR1 reads SGHAT; CDR2 reads FQNNGV. J gave up 4 bases and V 1 base, and 13 bases lay outside the gene matches. The CDR3 extends over 17 amino acids.

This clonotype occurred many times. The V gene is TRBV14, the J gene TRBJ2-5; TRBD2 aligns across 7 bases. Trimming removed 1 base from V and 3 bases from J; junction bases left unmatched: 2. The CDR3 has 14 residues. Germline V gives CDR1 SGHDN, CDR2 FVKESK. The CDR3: CASSQVGREETQYF. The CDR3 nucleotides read TGTGCCAGCAGCCAAGTTGGGAGGGAAGAGACCCAGTACTTC.

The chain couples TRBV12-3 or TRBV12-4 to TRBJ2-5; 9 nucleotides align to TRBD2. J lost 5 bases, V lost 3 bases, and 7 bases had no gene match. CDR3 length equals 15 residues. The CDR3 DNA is TGTGCCAGCAGTTTCGTAGCGGGAGAGGGGGAGACCCAGTACTTC. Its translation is CASSFVAGEGETQYF.

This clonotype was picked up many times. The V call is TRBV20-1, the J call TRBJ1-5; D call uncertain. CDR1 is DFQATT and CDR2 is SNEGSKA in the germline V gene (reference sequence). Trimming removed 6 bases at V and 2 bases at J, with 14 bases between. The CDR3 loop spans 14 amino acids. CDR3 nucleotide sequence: TGCAGTGCCCTGGAGGCCAGCCGCAATCAGCCCCAGCATTTT. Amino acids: CSALEASRNQPQHF.

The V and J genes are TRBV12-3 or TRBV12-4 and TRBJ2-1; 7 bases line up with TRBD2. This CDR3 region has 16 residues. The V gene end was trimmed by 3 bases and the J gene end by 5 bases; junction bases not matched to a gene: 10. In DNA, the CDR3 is TGTGCCAGCAGTTTTAATATTCTTGGGACTAACAATGAGCAGTTCTTC. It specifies CASSFNILGTNNEQFF.

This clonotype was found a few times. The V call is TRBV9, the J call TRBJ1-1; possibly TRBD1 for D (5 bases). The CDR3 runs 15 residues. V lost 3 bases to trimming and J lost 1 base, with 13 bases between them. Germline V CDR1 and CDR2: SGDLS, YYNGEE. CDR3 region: CASSARDDPNTEAFF. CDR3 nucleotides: TGTGCCAGCAGCGCCCGGGACGATCCGAACACTGAAGCTTTCTTT.

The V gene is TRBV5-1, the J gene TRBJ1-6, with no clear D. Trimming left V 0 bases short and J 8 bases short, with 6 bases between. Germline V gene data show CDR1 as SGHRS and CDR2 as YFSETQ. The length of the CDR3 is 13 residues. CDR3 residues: CASSLAGYSPLHF. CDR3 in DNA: TGCGCCAGCAGCTTGGCGGGGTATTCACCCCTCCACTTT.

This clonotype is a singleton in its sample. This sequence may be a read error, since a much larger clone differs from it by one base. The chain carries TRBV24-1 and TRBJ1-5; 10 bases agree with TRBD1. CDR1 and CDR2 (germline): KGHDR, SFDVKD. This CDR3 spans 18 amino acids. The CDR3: CATSDPGTGAPENQPQRF. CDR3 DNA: TGTGCCACCAGTGACCCCGGGACAGGGGCGCCGGAAAATCAGCCCCAGCGTTTT.

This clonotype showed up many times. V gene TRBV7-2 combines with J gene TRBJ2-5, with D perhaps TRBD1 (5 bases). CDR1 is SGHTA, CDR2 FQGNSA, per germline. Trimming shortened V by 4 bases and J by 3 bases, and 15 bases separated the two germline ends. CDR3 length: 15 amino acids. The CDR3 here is CASSSTSTAKETQYF. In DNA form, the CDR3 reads TGTGCCAGCAGCTCCACCTCGACAGCCAAAGAGACCCAGTACTTC.

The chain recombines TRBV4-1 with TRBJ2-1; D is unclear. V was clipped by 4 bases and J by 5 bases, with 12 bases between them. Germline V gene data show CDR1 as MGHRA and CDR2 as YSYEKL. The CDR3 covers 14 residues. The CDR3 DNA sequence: TGCGCCAGCAGCCCAGGCGCCATCCACAATGAGCAGTTCTTC. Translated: CASSPGAIHNEQFF.

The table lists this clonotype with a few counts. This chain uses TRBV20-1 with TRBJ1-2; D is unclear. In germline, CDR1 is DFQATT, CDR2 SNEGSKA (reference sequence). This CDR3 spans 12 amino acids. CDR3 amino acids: CAGREGGVGYTF. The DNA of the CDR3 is TGCGCCGGCCGGGAGGGCGGGGTCGGCTACACCTTC.

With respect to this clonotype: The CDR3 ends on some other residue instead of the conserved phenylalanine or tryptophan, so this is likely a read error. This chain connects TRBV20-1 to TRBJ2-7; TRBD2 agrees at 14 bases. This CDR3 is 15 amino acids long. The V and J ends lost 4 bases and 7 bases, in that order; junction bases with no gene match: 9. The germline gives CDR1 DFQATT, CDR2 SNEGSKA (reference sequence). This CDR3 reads CSAKGTSGRLGEQYL. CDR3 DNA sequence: TGCAGTGCTAAGGGGACTAGCGGGAGATTGGGTGAGCAGTACCTC.

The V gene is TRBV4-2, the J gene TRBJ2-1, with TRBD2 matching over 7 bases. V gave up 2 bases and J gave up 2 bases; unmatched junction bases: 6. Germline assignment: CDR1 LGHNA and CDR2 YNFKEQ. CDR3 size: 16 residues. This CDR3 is CASSQLTSDPYNEQFF. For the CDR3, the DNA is TGTGCCAGCAGCCAACTCACTAGCGACCCCTACAATGAGCAGTTCTTC.

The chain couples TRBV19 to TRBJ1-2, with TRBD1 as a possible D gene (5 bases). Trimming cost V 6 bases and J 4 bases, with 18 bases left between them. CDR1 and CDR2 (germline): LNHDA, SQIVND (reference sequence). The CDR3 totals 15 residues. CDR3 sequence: CASSIPGRRRYGYTF. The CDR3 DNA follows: TGTGCCAGTAGCATCCCGGGACGGCGGCGCTATGGCTACACCTTC.

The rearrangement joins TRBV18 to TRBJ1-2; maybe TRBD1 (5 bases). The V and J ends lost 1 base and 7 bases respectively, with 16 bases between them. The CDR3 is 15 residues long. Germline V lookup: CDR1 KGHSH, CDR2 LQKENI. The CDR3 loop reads CASSPLDSHLGGYTF. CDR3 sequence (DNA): TGTGCCAGCTCACCACTCGACAGTCACCTTGGTGGCTACACCTTC.